These 5 T cell receptor beta chains came from one sample sequenced in a study of post-analysis software for immune sequencing data. Study results and caveats: TRBV5-6, TRBV5-1 and TRBV20-1 were among a few TRBV segments more frequent in patients than controls.

Researchers reported that TCR beta cDNA libraries carried unique molecular identifiers. TCRdb called the PCR reads again in MiXCR, with one record for every CDR3 protein. The sample contains 740,000 or so distinct CDR3 sequences, around 50% of which appear only once. Their antigens remain unidentified. The sequencing input was blood. The origin of the receptors is a girl under 18 with multiple sclerosis.

This clonotype was observed a few times. The V and J genes are TRBV5-1 and TRBJ1-1; D is perhaps TRBD1 (5 bases). V shed 0 bases and J shed 1 base, with 10 bases lying between them. This CDR3 is built from 15 residues. The V gene's germline CDR1 is SGHRS and CDR2 YFSETQ. The CDR3 sequence: CASSLDRWENTEAFF. The CDR3 DNA is TGCGCCAGCAGCTTGGACAGGTGGGAGAACACTGAAGCTTTCTTT.

Remarks on this clonotype: Being one base from a much bigger clone, this may be a read error. The chain links TRBV2 to TRBJ2-3; TRBD2 agrees at 11 bases. V lost 6 bases and J lost 3; bases outside the gene matches: 5. Germline assignment: CDR1 SNHLY and CDR2 FYNNEI. This CDR3 is built from 15 residues. In DNA, the CDR3 is TGTGCCAGCAGCGGGGCTAGCGGGAGGACAGATACGCAGTATTTT. Its protein is CASSGASGRTDTQYF.

This clonotype turned up a few times. The chain links TRBV5-1 to TRBJ2-1; D uncertain. V lost 4 bases and J lost 9, with 20 bases in between. The CDR3 loop spans 15 amino acids. Germline loops: CDR1 SGHRS, CDR2 YFSETQ. CDR3 sequence: CASSPGPQAASEQFF. The CDR3 DNA sequence: TGCGCCAGCAGCCCCGGGCCTCAGGCGGCGAGTGAGCAGTTCTTC.

This clonotype was seen once. This chain joins TRBV11-3 and TRBJ2-1, with D uncertain. V lost 4 bases to trimming and J lost 7 bases, with 5 bases between them. Germline V gives CDR1 SGHNT, CDR2 YENEEA. The CDR3 covers 11 residues. CDR3 region: CASSSWNEQFF. CDR3 bases: TGTGCCAGCAGCTCCTGGAATGAGCAGTTCTTC.

The chain recombines TRBV6-5 with TRBJ2-6, with 9 bases aligning to TRBD1. This CDR3 spans 18 amino acids. Germline V gene data show CDR1 as MNHEY and CDR2 as SVGAGI. Trimming removed 5 bases from V and 0 bases from J; junction bases left unmatched: 8. CDR3 in amino acids: CASSHLTGGGSGANVLTF. DNA of the CDR3: TGTGCCAGCAGTCACCTGACAGGGGGAGGCTCTGGGGCCAACGTCCTGACTTTC.